The rows below give T cell receptor beta chains drawn from one sample of a study of blood T cells in healthy people across ages. MiXCR, run by TCRdb on the 5' RACE reads, gives a single entry per CDR3 protein. The data show over a million distinct CDR3 sequences, with roughly two fifths seen just once and under 5% held by the top ten. Sequenced material: blood. The receptors here all came from a woman aged 18-29 years in good health. The CDR3 runs from the conserved cysteine through the conserved F or W. D genes are given only for firm matches. Not all rows give a size; the values are once, few, many and, for expanded clones, a class.

v_gene	j_gene	d_gene	abundance	CDR3aa	CDR3nt
TRBV7-8	TRBJ2-1	NA	NA	CASSLRGMSSYNEQFF	TGTGCCAGCAGCCTTCGGGGGATGAGCTCCTACAATGAGCAGTTCTTC
TRBV2	TRBJ2-1	NA	few	CASRFGGHEQFF	TGTGCCAGCAGATTTGGGGGGCATGAGCAGTTCTTC
TRBV20-1	TRBJ2-7	NA	NA	CSARARGSYEQYF	TGCAGTGCTAGAGCACGGGGATCCTACGAGCAGTACTTC
TRBV7-2	TRBJ2-5	NA	NA	CASSFRAHNIGETQYF	TGTGCCAGCAGCTTCCGGGCGCATAATATTGGGGAGACCCAGTACTTC
TRBV4-2	TRBJ2-1	NA	NA	CASSQEAADVYNEQFF	TGTGCCAGCAGCCAAGAAGCAGCGGATGTGTACAATGAGCAGTTCTTC
TRBV4-1	TRBJ2-1	TRBD2	NA	CASSLRLAGGASSYNEQFF	TGCGCCAGCAGCCTTAGACTAGCGGGGGGGGCGAGCTCCTACAATGAGCAGTTCTTC
TRBV7-2	TRBJ2-3	NA	NA	CASSDPGLGTDTQYF	TGTGCCAGCAGCGACCCGGGCTTGGGCACAGATACACAGTATTTT
TRBV7-2	TRBJ1-2	TRBD1	many	CASSPRQGGGYTF	TGTGCCAGCAGTCCCCGACAGGGCGGGGGCTACACCTTC
TRBV5-1	TRBJ1-1	TRBD1	NA	CASSSTPGTGIAEAFF	TGCGCCAGCAGCTCCACCCCTGGGACAGGAATCGCTGAAGCTTTCTTT
TRBV15	TRBJ1-5	NA	NA	CATSRARMGNQPQHF	TGTGCCACCAGCAGAGCCAGAATGGGCAATCAGCCCCAGCATTTT
TRBV5-1	TRBJ1-2	NA	NA	CASSLSGTATYYGYTF	TGCGCCAGCAGCTTGTCCGGGACCGCGACTTACTATGGCTACACCTTC
TRBV5-5	TRBJ2-7	TRBD1	few	CASSFGQGGSYEQYF	TGTGCCAGCAGCTTTGGACAGGGAGGCTCCTACGAGCAGTACTTC
TRBV29-1	TRBJ2-7	TRBD2	few	CSVGLVRDGRSTYEQYF	TGCAGCGTTGGCCTGGTGAGGGACGGGAGGTCCACATACGAGCAGTACTTC
TRBV20-1	TRBJ1-2	TRBD1	NA	CSARQGAKGYTF	TGCAGTGCTAGACAGGGGGCGAAGGGCTACACCTTC
TRBV28	TRBJ1-4	NA	few	CASSFQFNEKLFF	TGTGCCAGCAGTTTCCAATTTAATGAAAAACTGTTTTTT
TRBV27	TRBJ2-7	NA	few	CASSVSLAYEQYF	TGTGCCAGCAGTGTGAGTCTAGCCTACGAGCAGTACTTC
TRBV7-6	TRBJ2-1	TRBD2	few	CASSLAGTSTNEQFF	TGTGCCAGCAGCTTAGCCGGGACTAGCACCAATGAGCAGTTCTTC
TRBV7-9	TRBJ2-1	NA	NA	CASSLEGARETQFF	TGTGCCAGCAGCTTAGAAGGCGCTAGGGAGACCCAGTTCTTC
TRBV20-1	TRBJ2-1	TRBD2	NA	CSVRTSAHNEQFF	TGCAGTGTAAGGACTAGCGCCCACAATGAGCAGTTCTTC
TRBV5-1	TRBJ1-4	TRBD1	few	CASSRDSTNEKLFF	TGCGCCAGCAGCAGGGACAGCACTAATGAAAAACTGTTTTTT
TRBV5-1	TRBJ2-2	TRBD1	NA	CASSLYGQGSNTGELFF	TGCGCCAGCAGCTTGTACGGACAGGGGTCGAACACCGGGGAGCTGTTTTTT
TRBV10-3	TRBJ2-7	NA	few	CAISGRIQGYEQYF	TGTGCCATCAGTGGGCGGATACAGGGTTACGAGCAGTACTTC
TRBV29-1	TRBJ2-7	NA	NA	CSVVPSMAYEQYF	TGCAGCGTTGTACCCAGTATGGCCTACGAGCAGTACTTC
TRBV10-3	TRBJ2-5	TRBD1	few	CAIRPGQGLTQETQYF	TGTGCCATCAGACCGGGACAGGGTCTGACACAAGAGACCCAGTACTTC
TRBV20-1	TRBJ1-1	NA	NA	CSARAQTGLAFF	TGCAGTGCTAGAGCCCAAACAGGGCTAGCTTTCTTT
TRBV27	TRBJ1-6	NA	NA	CASSLSTANSPLHF	TGTGCCAGCAGTTTATCAACAGCCAATTCACCCCTCCACTTT
TRBV4-1	TRBJ1-1	TRBD1	NA	CASSHQGQGNTEAFF	TGCGCCAGCAGCCACCAAGGACAGGGGAACACTGAAGCTTTCTTT
TRBV20-1	TRBJ2-5	NA	NA	CSAPELLETQYF	TGCAGTGCCCCGGAGCTGCTGGAGACCCAGTACTTC
TRBV30	TRBJ1-2	NA	NA	CAWSVRAGRTYGYTF	TGTGCCTGGAGTGTAAGGGCAGGGAGGACCTATGGCTACACCTTC
TRBV12-5	TRBJ2-5	NA	NA	CASGPTDTRPAQETQYF	TGTGCTAGTGGACCCACCGATACCAGACCGGCTCAAGAGACCCAGTACTTC
TRBV2	TRBJ2-5	TRBD2	few	CASSPFSGGKETQYF	TGTGCCAGCAGTCCATTTAGCGGGGGCAAAGAGACCCAGTACTTC
TRBV6-2/TRBV6-3	TRBJ1-1	NA	few	CASSYGGFGEAFF	TGTGCCAGCAGTTATGGGGGCTTTGGTGAAGCTTTCTTT
TRBV7-6	TRBJ1-6	TRBD1	NA	CASSATGQGASPLHF	TGTGCCAGCAGCGCCACGGGACAGGGGGCATCACCCCTCCACTTT
TRBV4-3	TRBJ2-3	TRBD1	NA	CASSLQGQMVVRDTQYF	TGCGCCAGCAGCCTCCAGGGACAGATGGTGGTAAGAGATACGCAGTATTTT
TRBV10-3	TRBJ2-5	NA	few	CAISEQANRETQYF	TGTGCCATCAGTGAGCAGGCTAACCGAGAGACCCAGTACTTC
TRBV7-3	TRBJ2-1	TRBD2	few	CASSLLALAGPNNEQFF	TGTGCCAGCAGCTTATTAGCCCTAGCGGGCCCTAACAATGAGCAGTTCTTC
TRBV3-1	TRBJ1-1	TRBD1	NA	CASSQWTGRTEAFF	TGTGCCAGCAGCCAATGGACAGGGCGGACTGAAGCTTTCTTT
TRBV10-3	TRBJ2-5	TRBD1	NA	CAISSQGRGDEQYF	TGTGCCATCAGTTCACAGGGGAGAGGAGATGAGCAGTACTTC
TRBV20-1	TRBJ1-4	TRBD1	few	CSALGGGTVNEKLFF	TGCAGTGCTCTGGGGGGCGGGACAGTTAATGAAAAACTGTTTTTT
TRBV20-1	TRBJ2-7	TRBD1	NA	CSASPFGQGKYNEQYF	TGCAGTGCTAGCCCGTTCGGACAGGGGAAATACAATGAGCAGTACTTC
TRBV29-1	TRBJ1-1	NA	many	CSVGGTTNTEAFF	TGCAGCGTCGGCGGGACAACGAACACTGAAGCTTTCTTT
TRBV27	TRBJ1-2	TRBD1	NA	CASSWTGREGTRFEGYTF	TGTGCCAGCAGTTGGACAGGGCGGGAAGGGACAAGGTTTGAGGGCTACACCTTC
TRBV30	TRBJ2-7	NA	NA	CAWSGLTVRYEQYF	TGTGCCTGGAGTGGGCTGACAGTTCGGTACGAGCAGTACTTC
TRBV20-1	TRBJ2-7	TRBD1	NA	CSARVRQGASYEQYF	TGCAGTGCTAGAGTCCGGCAGGGGGCGTCCTACGAGCAGTACTTC
TRBV6-5	TRBJ1-1	TRBD1	NA	CASRLGTGGNTGAFF	TGTGCCAGCAGACTAGGGACAGGGGGCAACACTGGAGCTTTCTTT
TRBV29-1	TRBJ2-1	NA	NA	CSVEGLQIQNEQFF	TGCAGCGTTGAAGGATTGCAGATTCAAAATGAGCAGTTCTTC
TRBV12-3/TRBV12-4	TRBJ2-5	TRBD1	NA	CASSTYGGQGETQYF	TGTGCCAGCAGTACTTATGGGGGACAGGGAGAGACCCAGTACTTC
TRBV7-2	TRBJ2-1	TRBD2	NA	CASSLVATSGSSYNEQFF	TGTGCCAGCAGCTTAGTGGCGACTAGCGGCAGCTCCTACAATGAGCAGTTCTTC
TRBV28	TRBJ1-6	TRBD1	NA	CASSLWTGGNSPLHF	TGTGCCAGCAGTTTGTGGACAGGGGGTAATTCACCCCTCCACTTT
TRBV12-3/TRBV12-4	TRBJ2-7	NA	NA	CASSFVGDHEQYF	TGTGCCAGCAGTTTTGTAGGGGACCACGAGCAGTACTTC
TRBV12-3/TRBV12-4	TRBJ2-2	NA	NA	CASSYQGGGGELFF	TGTGCCAGCAGTTATCAGGGTGGCGGCGGGGAGCTGTTTTTT
TRBV6-2/TRBV6-3	TRBJ2-5	NA	NA	CASSYSPSSLEETQYF	TGTGCCAGCAGTTACTCCCCATCATCACTAGAGGAGACCCAGTACTTC
TRBV6-5	TRBJ1-2	TRBD1	NA	CASSYRRQGGNYGYTF	TGTGCCAGCAGTTACCGTAGACAGGGTGGGAACTATGGCTACACCTTC
TRBV7-9	TRBJ2-1	TRBD2	NA	CASSLGATSGPYNEQFF	TGTGCCAGCAGCTTAGGCGCGACTAGCGGGCCCTACAATGAGCAGTTCTTC